This T cell receptor beta chain came from a study of T cells in tuberculosis. Turning to the study itself: T cells were selected with CD1B tetramers loaded with glucose monomycolate. PBMC were archived before or within 7 days of starting treatment.

The method was immunoSEQ multiplex PCR; TCRdb's version includes in-frame clones alone and lacks a portion of them. The table lists approximately 53,000 clones, roughly 96% of them singletons. Regarding time point: new active TB diagnosis, blood taken before or within 7 days of starting treatment. This receptor was taken from an adult with tuberculosis. This sample comprised PBMCs, obtained at tuberculosis diagnosis.

The CDR3 is CASSLTGVYNSPLHF. DNA of the CDR3: TGTGCCAGCAGCCTCACGGGGGTCTATAATTCACCCCTCCACTTT. The rearrangement links TRBV7-2 to TRBJ1-6; maybe TRBD1 (5 bases). Trimming shortened V by 5 bases and J by 3 bases, and 11 bases separated the two germline ends. This CDR3 is built from 15 residues. Germline loops: CDR1 SGHTA, CDR2 FQGNSA.